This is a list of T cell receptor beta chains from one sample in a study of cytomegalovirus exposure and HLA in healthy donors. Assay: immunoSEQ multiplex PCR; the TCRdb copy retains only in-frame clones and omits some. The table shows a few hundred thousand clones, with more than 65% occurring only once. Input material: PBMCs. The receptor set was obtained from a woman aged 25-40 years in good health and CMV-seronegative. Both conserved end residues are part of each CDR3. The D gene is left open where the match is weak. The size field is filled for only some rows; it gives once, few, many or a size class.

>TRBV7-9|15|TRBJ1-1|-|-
TGTGCCAGCAGCTTATTTGGAGATCTGTCCACTGAAGCTTTCTTT
CASSLFGDLSTEAFF
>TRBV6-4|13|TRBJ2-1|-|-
TGTGCCAGCAGTGACGGAGGTAGGAATGAGCAGTTCTTC
CASSDGGRNEQFF
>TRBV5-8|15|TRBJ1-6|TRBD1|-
TGTGCCAGCAGCCGCTGGGACAGAGCTAATTCACCCCTCCACTTT
CASSRWDRANSPLHF
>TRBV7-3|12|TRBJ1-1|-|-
TGTGCCAGCAGCCTCAGCGGGGGGATAGCTTTCTTT
CASSLSGGIAFF
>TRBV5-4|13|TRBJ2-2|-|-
TGTGCCAGCAGCTCCGGGAACACCGGGGAGCTGTTTTTT
CASSSGNTGELFF
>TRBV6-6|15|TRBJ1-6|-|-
TGTGCCAGCAGCCCCCTGACAGGTTCTAATTCACCCCTCCACTTT
CASSPLTGSNSPLHF
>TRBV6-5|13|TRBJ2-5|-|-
TGTGCCAGCAGTTACCCCCTCGTCGAGACCCAGTACTTC
CASSYPLVETQYF
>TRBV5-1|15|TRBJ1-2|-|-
TGCGCCAGCAGCCTATTAGACAGGACCTTAGGTGGCTACACCTTC
CASSLLDRTLGGYTF
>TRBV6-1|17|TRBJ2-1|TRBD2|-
TGTGCCAGCAGTGAAGCTTCAAGCGGGGGGCCGTACAATGAGCAGTTCTTC
CASSEASSGGPYNEQFF
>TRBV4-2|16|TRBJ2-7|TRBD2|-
TGTGCCAGCAGCCAAGATCTAACTAGCGGGGGCTACGAGCAGTACTTC
CASSQDLTSGGYEQYF
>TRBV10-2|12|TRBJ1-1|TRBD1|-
TGCGCCAGCAGGGGGACAGGGTTTGGAGCTTTCTTT
CASRGTGFGAFF
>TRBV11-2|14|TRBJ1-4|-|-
TGTGCCAGCAGCTTACAAGGGGGTAGTGAAAAACTGTTTTTT
CASSLQGGSEKLFF
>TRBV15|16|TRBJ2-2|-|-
TGTGCCACCAGCGGGGCCCTTAAATCGAACACCGGGGAGCTGTTTTTT
CATSGALKSNTGELFF
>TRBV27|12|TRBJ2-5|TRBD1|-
TGTGCCAGCCGGACAGGGGAGAAGACCCAGTACTTC
CASRTGEKTQYF
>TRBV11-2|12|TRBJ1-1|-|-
TGTGCCAGCAGCCGCGCGCAGGGAGGTGCTTTCTTT
CASSRAQGGAFF
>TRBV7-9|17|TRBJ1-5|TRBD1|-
TGTGCCAGCAGCAATGGACAGGGGGGGTATAGCAATCAGCCCCAGCATTTT
CASSNGQGGYSNQPQHF
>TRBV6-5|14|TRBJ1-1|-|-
TGTGCCAGCAGTTACTCGAAAGCTCCTGCTGAAGCTTTCTTT
CASSYSKAPAEAFF
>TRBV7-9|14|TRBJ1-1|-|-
TGTGCCGGCAGCCCTGACCCGAGGGACACTGAAGCTTTCTTT
CAGSPDPRDTEAFF
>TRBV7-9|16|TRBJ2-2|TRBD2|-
TGTGCCAGCAGCACATGGACTAGCGGGAGAACCGGGGAGCTGTTTTTT
CASSTWTSGRTGELFF
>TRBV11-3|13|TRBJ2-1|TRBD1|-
TGTGCCAGCAGTCCCGACAGGGAAAATGAGCAGTTCTTC
CASSPDRENEQFF
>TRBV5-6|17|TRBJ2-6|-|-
TGTGACAGCAGCTTGAGGCGGGCCGACGCGGGGGCCAACGTCCTGACTTTC
CDSSLRRADAGANVLTF
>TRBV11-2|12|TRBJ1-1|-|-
TGTGCCAGCAGCTTAGCGGGACAAAGGGCTTTCTTT
CASSLAGQRAFF
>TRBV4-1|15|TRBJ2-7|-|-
TGCGCCAGCAGCCAAGGAGATGGAGGGCTCTACGAGCAGTACTTC
CASSQGDGGLYEQYF
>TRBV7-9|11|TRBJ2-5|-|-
TGTGCCAGCAGCCGTGAAGAGACCCAGTACTTC
CASSREETQYF
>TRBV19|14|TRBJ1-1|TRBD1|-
TGTGCCAGTAGTACCCGGGACAGGGAAACTGAAGCTTTCTTT
CASSTRDRETEAFF
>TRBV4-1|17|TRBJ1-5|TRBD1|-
TGCGCCAGCAGCCAAGGACAGGGGGGCGCGGGCAATCAGCCCCAGCATTTT
CASSQGQGGAGNQPQHF
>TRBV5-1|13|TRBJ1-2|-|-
TGCGCCAGCAGCCGCGGACAGAACTATGGCTACACCTTC
CASSRGQNYGYTF
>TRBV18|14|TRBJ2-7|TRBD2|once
TGTGCCAGCTCACCAGGGACTAGCGGATACGAGCAGTACTTC
CASSPGTSGYEQYF
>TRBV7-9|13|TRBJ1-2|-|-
TGTGCCAGCAGCTTTAGGGGTTCGGAAGGCTACACCTTC
CASSFRGSEGYTF
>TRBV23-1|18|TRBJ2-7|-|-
TGCGCCAGCAGTCCACCCCCTAGGGACTTCTGGGGCTCCTACGAGCAGTACTTC
CASSPPPRDFWGSYEQYF
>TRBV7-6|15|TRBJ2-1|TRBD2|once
TGTGCCAGCAGCTTACGCGGGGGGCCCCTCAATGAGCAGTTCTTC
CASSLRGGPLNEQFF
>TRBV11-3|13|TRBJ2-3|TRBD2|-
TGTGCCAGCATTCCGGCGGGGGGGGATACGCAGTATTTT
CASIPAGGDTQYF
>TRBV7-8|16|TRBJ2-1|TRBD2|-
TGTGCCAGCAGCTTAGCGTCCCAGCGGGAGGCCAATGAGCAGTTCTTC
CASSLASQREANEQFF
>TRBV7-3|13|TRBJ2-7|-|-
TGTGCCAGCAGCTTAGACAGACAATACGAGCAGTACTTC
CASSLDRQYEQYF
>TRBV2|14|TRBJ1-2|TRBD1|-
TGTGCCAGCAGCCTGGGACAGCTCAACTATGGCTACACCTTC
CASSLGQLNYGYTF
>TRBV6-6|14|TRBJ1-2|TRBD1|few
TGTGCCAGCAGTTACCTCCAGGGGGACTATGGCTACACCTTC
CASSYLQGDYGYTF
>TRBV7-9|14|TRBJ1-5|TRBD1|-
TGTGCCAGCAGCTGGGGGACAGGCCTACAGCCCCAGCATTTT
CASSWGTGLQPQHF
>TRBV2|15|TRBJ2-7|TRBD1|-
TGTGCCAGCAGCGTCCCGGGACAGGGATCCTACGAGCAGTACTTC
CASSVPGQGSYEQYF
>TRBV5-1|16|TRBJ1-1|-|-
TGCGCCAGCAGCTTGCCCGAAGGGCAGGGGAACACTGAAGCTTTCTTT
CASSLPEGQGNTEAFF
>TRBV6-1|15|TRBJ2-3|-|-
TGTGCCAGCAGTGAAGGAGGCAGAAGCACAGATACGCAGTATTTT
CASSEGGRSTDTQYF
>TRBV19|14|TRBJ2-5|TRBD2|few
TGTGCCAGTAGTATAGAGGGGGGGACCAAGACCCAGTACTTC
CASSIEGGTKTQYF
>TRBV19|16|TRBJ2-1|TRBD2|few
TGTGCCAGTAGCTTTTACTTGACTAGCGGAGCGTATGAGCAGTTCTTC
CASSFYLTSGAYEQFF